This T cell receptor beta chain was identified in a study of T cells in Graves' hyperthyroidism and ophthalmopathy. Study outcomes and limitations: In simple terms, a model built on 13 V-J features told ophthalmopathy apart from stable hyperthyroidism.

Note on this clonotype: No antigen is known for it. The junction shows a germline mismatch at one end, possibly a read error.

Among ophthalmopathy patients, the Clinical Activity Score reached at least 3, the NOSPECS grade reached at least 4, and duration remained under 3 months. Thyroid ultrasound, orbital computed tomography, clinical symptoms, and serum thyroxine and TRAb underpinned diagnoses. The germline gives CDR1 SNHLY, CDR2 FYNNEI. The CDR3 covers 16 residues. The investigators amplified TCR beta CDR3 regions from RNA transcripts. HTBI primers were the set used in a first-round RT-PCR of the TCR CDR3. TCRdb reanalysed the multiplex PCR reads using MiXCR and keeps one entry per CDR3 protein. This sample has some 650,000 distinct CDR3 sequences, with more than 15% found just once.

The genes are TRBV2 and TRBJ2-2; 10 bases align to TRBD2. The source is a woman in her forties with Graves' ophthalmopathy. Material: blood. CDR3 sequence (DNA): TGTGCCAGCAGTGCTAGCGGGGGAGTAAACACCGGGGAGCTGGTTTTT. This translates into CASSASGGVNTGELVF.